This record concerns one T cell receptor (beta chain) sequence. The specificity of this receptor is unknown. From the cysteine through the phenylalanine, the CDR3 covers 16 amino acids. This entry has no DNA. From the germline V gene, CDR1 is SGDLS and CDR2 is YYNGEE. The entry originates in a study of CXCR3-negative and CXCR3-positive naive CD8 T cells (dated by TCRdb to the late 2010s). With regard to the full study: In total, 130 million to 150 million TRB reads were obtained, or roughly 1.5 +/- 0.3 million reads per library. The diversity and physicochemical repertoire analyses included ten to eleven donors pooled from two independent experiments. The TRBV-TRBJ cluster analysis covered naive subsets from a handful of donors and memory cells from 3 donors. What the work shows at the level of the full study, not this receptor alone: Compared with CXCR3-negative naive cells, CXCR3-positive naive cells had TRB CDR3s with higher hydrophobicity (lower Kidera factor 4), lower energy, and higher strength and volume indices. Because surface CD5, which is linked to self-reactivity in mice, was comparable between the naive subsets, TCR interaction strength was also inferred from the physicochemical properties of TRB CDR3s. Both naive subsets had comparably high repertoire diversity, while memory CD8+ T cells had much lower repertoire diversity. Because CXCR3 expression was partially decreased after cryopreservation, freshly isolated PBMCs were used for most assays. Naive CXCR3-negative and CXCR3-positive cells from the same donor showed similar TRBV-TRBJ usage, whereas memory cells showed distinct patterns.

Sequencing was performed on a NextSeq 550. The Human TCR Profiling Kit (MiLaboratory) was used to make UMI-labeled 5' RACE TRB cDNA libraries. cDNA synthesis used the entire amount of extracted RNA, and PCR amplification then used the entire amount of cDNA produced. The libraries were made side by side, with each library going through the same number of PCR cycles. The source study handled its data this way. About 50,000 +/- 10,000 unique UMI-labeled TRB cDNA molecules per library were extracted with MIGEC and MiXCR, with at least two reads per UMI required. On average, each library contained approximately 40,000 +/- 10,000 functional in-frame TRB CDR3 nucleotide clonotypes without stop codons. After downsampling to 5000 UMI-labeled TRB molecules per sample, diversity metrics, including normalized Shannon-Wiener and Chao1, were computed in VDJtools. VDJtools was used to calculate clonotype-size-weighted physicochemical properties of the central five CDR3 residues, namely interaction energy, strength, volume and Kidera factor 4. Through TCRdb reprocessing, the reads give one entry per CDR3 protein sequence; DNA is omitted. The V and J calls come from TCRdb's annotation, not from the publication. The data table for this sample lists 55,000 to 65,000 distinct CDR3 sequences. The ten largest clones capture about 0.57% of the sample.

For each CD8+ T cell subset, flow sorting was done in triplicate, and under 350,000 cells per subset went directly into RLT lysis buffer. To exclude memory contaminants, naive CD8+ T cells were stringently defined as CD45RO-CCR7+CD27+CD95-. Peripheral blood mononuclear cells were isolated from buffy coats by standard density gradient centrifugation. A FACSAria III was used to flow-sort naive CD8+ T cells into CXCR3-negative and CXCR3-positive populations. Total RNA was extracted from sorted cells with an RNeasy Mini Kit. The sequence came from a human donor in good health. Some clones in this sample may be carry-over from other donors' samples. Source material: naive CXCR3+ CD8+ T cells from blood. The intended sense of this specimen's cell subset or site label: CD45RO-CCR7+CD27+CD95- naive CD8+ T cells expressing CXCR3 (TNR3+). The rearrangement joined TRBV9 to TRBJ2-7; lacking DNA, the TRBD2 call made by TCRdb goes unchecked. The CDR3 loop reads CASSPVTSGGSYEQYF.